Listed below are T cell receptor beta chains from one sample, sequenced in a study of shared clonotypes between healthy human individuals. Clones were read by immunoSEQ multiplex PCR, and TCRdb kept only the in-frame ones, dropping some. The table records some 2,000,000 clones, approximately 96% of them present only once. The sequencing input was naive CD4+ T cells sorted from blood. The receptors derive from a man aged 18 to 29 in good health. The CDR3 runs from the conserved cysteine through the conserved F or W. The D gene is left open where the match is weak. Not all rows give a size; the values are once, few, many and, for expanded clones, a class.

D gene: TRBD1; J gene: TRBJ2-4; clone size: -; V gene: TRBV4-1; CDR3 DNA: TGCGCCAGCAGCCAAGATAGACACAGGGGGGTCCAAGCCAAAAACATTCAGTACTTC; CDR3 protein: CASSQDRHRGVQAKNIQYF
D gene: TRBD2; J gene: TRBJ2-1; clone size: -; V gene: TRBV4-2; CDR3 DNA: TGTGCCAGCAGCCCCGTTAGCGGGAGGGACAATGAGCAGTTCTTC; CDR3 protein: CASSPVSGRDNEQFF
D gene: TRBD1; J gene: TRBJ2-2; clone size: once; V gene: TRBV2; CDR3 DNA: TGTGCCAGCAGCGGACAGGGTGGTACCGGGGAGCTGTTTTTT; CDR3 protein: CASSGQGGTGELFF
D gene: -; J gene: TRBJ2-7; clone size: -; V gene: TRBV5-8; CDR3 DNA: TGTGCCAGCAGCTTGGGGCAGGGGAGGGAGCAGTACTTC; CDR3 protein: CASSLGQGREQYF
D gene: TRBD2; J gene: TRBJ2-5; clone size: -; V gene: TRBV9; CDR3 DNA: TGTGCCAGCAGCGTAGGGGGACTAAAAGAGACCCAGTACTTC; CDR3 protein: CASSVGGLKETQYF
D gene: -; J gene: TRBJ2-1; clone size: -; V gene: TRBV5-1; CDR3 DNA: TGCGCCAGCAGCTTTTCTAGGAACTCCTACAATGAGCAGTTCTTC; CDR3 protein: CASSFSRNSYNEQFF
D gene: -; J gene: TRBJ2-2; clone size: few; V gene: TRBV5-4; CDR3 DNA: TGTGCCAGCAGCTTGGCAGGGAACACCGGGGAGCTGTTTTTT; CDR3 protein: CASSLAGNTGELFF
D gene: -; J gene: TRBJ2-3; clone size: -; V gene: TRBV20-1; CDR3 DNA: TGCAGTGCCATATTCACAGATACGCAGTATTTT; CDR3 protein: CSAIFTDTQYF
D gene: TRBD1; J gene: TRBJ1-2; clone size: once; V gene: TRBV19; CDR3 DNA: TGTGCCAGTAGGGGGGACAGGGAAAACTATGGCTACACCTTC; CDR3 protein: CASRGDRENYGYTF
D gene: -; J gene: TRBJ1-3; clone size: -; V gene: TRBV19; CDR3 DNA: TGTGCCAGGGGGTCCTCTGGAAACACCATATATTTT; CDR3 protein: CARGSSGNTIYF
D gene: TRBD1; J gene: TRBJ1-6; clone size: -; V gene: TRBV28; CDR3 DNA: TGTGCCAGCAGTTTAGCCCGGGACAGGAAGCCCCTCCACTTT; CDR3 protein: CASSLARDRKPLHF
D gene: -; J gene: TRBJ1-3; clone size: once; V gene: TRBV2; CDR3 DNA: TGTGCCAGCAATGGTGGGCCTACAAGAATAGCTGGAAACACCATATATTTT; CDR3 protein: CASNGGPTRIAGNTIYF
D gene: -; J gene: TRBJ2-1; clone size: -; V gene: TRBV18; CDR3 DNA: TGTGCCAGCTCATTACGGGGCCTCTACAATGAGCAGTTCTTC; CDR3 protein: CASSLRGLYNEQFF
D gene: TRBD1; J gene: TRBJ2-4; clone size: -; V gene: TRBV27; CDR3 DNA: TGTGCCAGCAGTCTAGGGACAGGAAAAAACATTCAGTACTTC; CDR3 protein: CASSLGTGKNIQYF
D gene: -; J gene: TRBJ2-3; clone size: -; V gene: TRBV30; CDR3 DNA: TGTGCCTGGAAAAAGGGCCCTAGCACAGATACGCAGTATTTT; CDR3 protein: CAWKKGPSTDTQYF
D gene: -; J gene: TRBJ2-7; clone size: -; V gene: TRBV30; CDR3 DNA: TGTGCCTGGAGTACCTGGAACGAGCAGTACTTC; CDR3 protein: CAWSTWNEQYF
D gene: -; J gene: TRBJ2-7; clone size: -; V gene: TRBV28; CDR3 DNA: TGTGCCAGTCAAAGGGGGGCCCCTTCCTACGAGCAGTACTTC; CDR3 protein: CASQRGAPSYEQYF
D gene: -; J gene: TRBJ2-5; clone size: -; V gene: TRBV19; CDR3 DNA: TGTGCCAGTAGTATATATAGCTCGGGCCAAGAGACTCAGTACTTC; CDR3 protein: CASSIYSSGQETQYF
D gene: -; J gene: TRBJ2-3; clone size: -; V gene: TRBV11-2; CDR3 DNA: TGTGCCAGCAGCTGGGGTACCTCAGGATTTAGCACAGATACGCAGTATTTT; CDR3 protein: CASSWGTSGFSTDTQYF
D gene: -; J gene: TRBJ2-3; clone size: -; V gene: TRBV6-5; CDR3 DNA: TGTGCCAGCAGGGCGGGGGATACGCAGTATTTT; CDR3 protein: CASRAGDTQYF
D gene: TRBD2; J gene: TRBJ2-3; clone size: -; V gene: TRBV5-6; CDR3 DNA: TGTGCCAGCAGCTTAATGGCGGGAGGTCGGGGAGATACGCAGTATTTT; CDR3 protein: CASSLMAGGRGDTQYF
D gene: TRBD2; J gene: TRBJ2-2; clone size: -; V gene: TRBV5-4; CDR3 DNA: TGTGCCAGCAGCTTTGGCGGGGGGGCAAACACCGGGGAGCTGTTTTTT; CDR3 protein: CASSFGGGANTGELFF
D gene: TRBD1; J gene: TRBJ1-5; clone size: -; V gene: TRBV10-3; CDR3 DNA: TGTGCCATCAGTGGACAGGGGATGGGTCAGCCCCAGCATTTT; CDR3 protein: CAISGQGMGQPQHF
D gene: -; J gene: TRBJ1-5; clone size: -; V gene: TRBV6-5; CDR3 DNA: TGTGCCAGCAGTTCCCGGGCTCCCAATCAGCCCCAGCATTTT; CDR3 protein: CASSSRAPNQPQHF
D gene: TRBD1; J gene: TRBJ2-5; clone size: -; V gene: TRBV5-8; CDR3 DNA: TGTGCCAGCAGCTCCTGGGACAGGGCACAAGAGACCCAGTACTTC; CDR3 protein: CASSSWDRAQETQYF
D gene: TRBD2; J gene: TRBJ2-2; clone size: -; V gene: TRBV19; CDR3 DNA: TGTGCCAGTGGCGGGAGGAACGGGGAGCTGTTTTTT; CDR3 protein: CASGGRNGELFF
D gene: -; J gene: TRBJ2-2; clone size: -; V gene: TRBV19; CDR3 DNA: TGTGCCAGTAGTTCCACCCGTTTGGGTGACCGGGAGCTGTTTTTT; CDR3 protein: CASSSTRLGDRELFF
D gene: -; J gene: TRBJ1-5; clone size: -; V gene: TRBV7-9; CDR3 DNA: TGTGCCAGCAGCCAGGCAAGGGAGGGTCAGCCCCAGCATTTT; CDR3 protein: CASSQAREGQPQHF
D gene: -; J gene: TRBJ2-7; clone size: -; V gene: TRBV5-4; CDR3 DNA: TGTGCCAGCAGCTTGAGACCAGACTCCTACGAGCAGTACTTC; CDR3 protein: CASSLRPDSYEQYF
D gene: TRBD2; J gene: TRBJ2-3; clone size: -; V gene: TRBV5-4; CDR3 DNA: TGTGCCAGCAGGCGCGCCGGGACTAACACAGATACGCAGTATTTT; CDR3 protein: CASRRAGTNTDTQYF
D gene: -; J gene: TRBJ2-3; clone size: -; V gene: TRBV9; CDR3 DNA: TGTGCCAGCAGCGTAGGGGGAGGCGCAGATACGCAGTATTTT; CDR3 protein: CASSVGGGADTQYF
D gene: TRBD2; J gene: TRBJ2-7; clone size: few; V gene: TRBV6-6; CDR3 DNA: TGTGCCAGCAGTTACGGCGGGAGGGCCTACGAGCAGTACTTC; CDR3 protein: CASSYGGRAYEQYF
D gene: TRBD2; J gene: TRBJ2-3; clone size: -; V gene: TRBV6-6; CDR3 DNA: TGTGCCACTAGCGGGGGATCAGATACGCAGTATTTT; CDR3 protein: CATSGGSDTQYF
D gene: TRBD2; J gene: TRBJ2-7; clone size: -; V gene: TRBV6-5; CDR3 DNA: TGTGCCAGCAGCTCAGGGACTAGAGGTTCCTACGAGCAGTACTTC; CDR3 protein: CASSSGTRGSYEQYF
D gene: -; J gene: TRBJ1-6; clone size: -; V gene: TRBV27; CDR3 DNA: TGTGCCAGCATGGGAGTAAGCTCCTATAATTCACCCCTCCACTTT; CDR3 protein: CASMGVSSYNSPLHF
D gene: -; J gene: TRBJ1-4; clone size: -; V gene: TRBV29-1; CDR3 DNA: TGCAGCGTCAGGCGGGGGAAGAATGAAAAACTGTTTTTT; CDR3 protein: CSVRRGKNEKLFF
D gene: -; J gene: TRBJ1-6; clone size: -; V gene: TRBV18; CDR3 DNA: TGTGCCAGCTCACCAAAGCCGCCCTATAATTCACCCCTCCACTTT; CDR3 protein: CASSPKPPYNSPLHF
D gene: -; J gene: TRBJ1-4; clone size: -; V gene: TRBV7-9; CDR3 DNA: TGTGCCAGCAGCTTCAATGAAAAACTGTTTTTT; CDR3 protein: CASSFNEKLFF
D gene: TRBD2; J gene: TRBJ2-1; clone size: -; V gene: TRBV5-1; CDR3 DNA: TGCGCCAGCAGCTTGGGACTAGCGGGGGAGAATGAGCAGTTCTTC; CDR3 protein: CASSLGLAGENEQFF
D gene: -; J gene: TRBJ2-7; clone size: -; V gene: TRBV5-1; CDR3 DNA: TGCGCCAGCAGCTTGGAGGGCCTATCCCAATACGAGCAGTACTTC; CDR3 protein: CASSLEGLSQYEQYF
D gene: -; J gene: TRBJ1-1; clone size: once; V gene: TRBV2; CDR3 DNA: TGTGCCAGCAGTTCACAGGGACTCATGAGCGCTGAAGCTTTCTTT; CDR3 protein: CASSSQGLMSAEAFF
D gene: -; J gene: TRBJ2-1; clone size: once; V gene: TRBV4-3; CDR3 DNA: TGCGCCAGCAGCCTCGGTCTGGAGCGGTCCAATGAGCAGTTCTTC; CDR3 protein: CASSLGLERSNEQFF
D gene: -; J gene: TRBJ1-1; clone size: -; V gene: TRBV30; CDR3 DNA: TGTGCCTCGAACCCGGGGCGGGTTGAAGCTTTCTTT; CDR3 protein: CASNPGRVEAFF
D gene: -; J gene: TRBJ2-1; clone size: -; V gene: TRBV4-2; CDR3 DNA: TGTGCCAGCAGCCAAGATAAGGCGGGGGCCCCGTTCTTC; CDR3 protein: CASSQDKAGAPFF
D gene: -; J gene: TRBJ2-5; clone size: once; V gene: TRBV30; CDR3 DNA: TGTGCCTGGTCAGGGGGGCAAGAGACCCAGTACTTC; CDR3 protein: CAWSGGQETQYF
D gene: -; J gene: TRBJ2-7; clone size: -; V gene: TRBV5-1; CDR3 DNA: TGCGCCAGCAGCTTGGAGAGTTTCCACGAGCAGTACTTC; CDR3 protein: CASSLESFHEQYF
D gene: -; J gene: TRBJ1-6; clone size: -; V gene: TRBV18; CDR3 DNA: TGTGCCAGCTCAGATTGGGCCGGGATTAATTCACCCCTCCACTTT; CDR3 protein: CASSDWAGINSPLHF
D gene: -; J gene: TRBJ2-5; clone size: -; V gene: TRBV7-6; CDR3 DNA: TGTGCCAGCAGCTTCTCCTTGGAGACCCAGTACTTC; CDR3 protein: CASSFSLETQYF
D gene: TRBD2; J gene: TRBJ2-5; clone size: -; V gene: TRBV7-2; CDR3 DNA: TGTGCCAGCAGCTTAGACGGTCTGGGGGGGGAGACCCAGTACTTC; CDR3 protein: CASSLDGLGGETQYF
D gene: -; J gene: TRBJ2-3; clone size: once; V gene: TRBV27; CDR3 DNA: TGTGCCAGCAGTACGGCGACAGATACGCAGTATTTT; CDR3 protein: CASSTATDTQYF
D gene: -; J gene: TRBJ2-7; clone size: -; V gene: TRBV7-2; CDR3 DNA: TGTGCCAGCAGCTTAGTATCGGTCGGAGCCTACGAGCAGTACTTC; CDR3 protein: CASSLVSVGAYEQYF